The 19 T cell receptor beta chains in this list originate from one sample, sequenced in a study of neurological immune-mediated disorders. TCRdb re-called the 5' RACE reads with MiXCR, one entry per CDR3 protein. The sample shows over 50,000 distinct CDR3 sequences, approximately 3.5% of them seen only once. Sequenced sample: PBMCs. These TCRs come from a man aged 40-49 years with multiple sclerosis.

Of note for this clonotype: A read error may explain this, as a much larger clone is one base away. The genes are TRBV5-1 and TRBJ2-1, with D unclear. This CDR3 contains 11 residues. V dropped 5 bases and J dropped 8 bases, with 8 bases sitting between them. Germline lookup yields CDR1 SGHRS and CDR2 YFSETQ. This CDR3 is CASRLIDEQFF. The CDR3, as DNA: TGCGCCAGCAGATTGATCGATGAGCAGTTCTTC.

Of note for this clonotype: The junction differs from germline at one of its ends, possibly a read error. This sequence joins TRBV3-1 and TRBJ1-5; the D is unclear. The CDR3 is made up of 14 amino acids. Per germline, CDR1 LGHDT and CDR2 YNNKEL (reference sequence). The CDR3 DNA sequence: TGTGCCAGCAGCCAAGATCTTACCGCGCAGCCCCAGAATTTT. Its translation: CASSQDLTAQPQNF.

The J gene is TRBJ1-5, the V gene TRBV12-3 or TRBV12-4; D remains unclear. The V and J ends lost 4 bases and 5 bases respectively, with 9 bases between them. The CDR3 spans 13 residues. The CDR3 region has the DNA TGTGCCAGCAGTTCCATGGCCGATCAGCCCCAGCATTTT. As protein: CASSSMADQPQHF.

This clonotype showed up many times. CDR3 protein: CASSGEGFGEQYF. CDR3 coding DNA: TGCGCCAGCTCCGGGGAGGGTTTCGGCGAGCAGTACTTC. This chain uses TRBV5-1 with TRBJ2-7; 7 nucleotides line up with TRBD2. The CDR3 spans 13 residues. Germline trimming cut 7 bases from V and 6 bases from J; bases unmatched to any gene: 10. Germline V gene sequence: CDR1 SGHRS, CDR2 YFSETQ. The full variable domain, in which reference TRBV5-1 and TRBJ2-7 provide the parts outside the CDR3, is KAGVTQTPRYLIKTRGQQVTLSCSPISGHRSVSWYQQTPGQGLQFLFEYFSETQRNKGNFPGRFSGRQFSNSRSEMNVSTLELGDSALYLCASSGEGFGEQYFGPGTRLTVT.

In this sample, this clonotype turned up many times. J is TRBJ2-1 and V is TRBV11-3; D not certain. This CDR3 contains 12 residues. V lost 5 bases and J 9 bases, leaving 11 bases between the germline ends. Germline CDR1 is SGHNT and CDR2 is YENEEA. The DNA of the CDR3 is TGTGCCAGCAGCCCCAGCGAGTTTGAGCAGTTCTTC. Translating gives CASSPSEFEQFF.

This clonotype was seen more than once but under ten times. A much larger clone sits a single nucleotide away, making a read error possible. The CDR3 reads CASSPGKGSTEAFF. CDR3 nucleotides: TGTGCCAGCAGCCCGGGAAAGGGGTCCACTGAAGCTTTCTTT. This rearrangement joins TRBV3-1 to TRBJ1-1, with D perhaps TRBD1 (5 bases). Trimming shortened V by 4 bases and J by 4 bases, and 13 bases separated the two germline ends. Germline-derived CDR1 and CDR2 are LGHDT and YNNKEL (reference sequence). The CDR3 contains 14 residues.

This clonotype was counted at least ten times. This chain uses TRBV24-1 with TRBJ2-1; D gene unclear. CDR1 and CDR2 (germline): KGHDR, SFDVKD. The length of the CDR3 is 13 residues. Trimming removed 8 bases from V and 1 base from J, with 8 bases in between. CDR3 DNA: TGTGCCACCAAAGCTCGTTCCTACAATGAGCAGTTCTTC. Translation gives CATKARSYNEQFF.

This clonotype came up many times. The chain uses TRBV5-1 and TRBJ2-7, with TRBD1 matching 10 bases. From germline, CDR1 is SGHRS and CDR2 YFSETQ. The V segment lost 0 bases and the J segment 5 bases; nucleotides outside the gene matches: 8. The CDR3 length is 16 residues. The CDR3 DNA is TGCGCCAGCAGCTTGGTCGTCGGGACAGGGGACCACGAGCAGTACTTC. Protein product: CASSLVVGTGDHEQYF.

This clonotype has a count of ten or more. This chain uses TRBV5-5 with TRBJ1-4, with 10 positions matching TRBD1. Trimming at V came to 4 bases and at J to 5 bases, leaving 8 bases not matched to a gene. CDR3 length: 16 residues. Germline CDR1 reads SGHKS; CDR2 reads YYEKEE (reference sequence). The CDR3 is CASSPGQGRTNEKLFF. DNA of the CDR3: TGTGCCAGCAGCCCGGGACAGGGGAGGACCAATGAAAAACTGTTTTTT.

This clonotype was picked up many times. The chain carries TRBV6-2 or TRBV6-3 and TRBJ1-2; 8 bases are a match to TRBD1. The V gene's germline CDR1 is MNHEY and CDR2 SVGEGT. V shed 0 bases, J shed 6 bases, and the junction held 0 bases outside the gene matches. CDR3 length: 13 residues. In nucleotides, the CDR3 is TGTGCCAGCAGTTACTCGACAGGGGATGGCTACACCTTC. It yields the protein CASSYSTGDGYTF.

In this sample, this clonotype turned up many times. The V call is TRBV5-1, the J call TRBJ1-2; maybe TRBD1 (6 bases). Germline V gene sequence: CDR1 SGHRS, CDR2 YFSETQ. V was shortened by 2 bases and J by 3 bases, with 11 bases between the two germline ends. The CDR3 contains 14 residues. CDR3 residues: CASSFPAGDYGYTF. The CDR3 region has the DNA TGCGCCAGCAGCTTCCCCGCAGGGGACTATGGCTACACCTTC.

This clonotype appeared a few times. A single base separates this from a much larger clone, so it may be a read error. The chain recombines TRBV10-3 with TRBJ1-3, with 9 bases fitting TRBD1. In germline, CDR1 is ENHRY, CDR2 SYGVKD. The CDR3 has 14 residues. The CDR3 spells CAISSPDRGKTIYF. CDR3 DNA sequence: TGTGCCATCAGTTCCCCGGACAGGGGAAAAACCATATATTTT.

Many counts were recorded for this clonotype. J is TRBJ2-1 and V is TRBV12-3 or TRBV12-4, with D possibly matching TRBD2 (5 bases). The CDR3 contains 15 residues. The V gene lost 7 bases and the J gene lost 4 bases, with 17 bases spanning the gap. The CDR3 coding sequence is TGTGCCAGCACCACCGGGAACCGACATTACAATGAGCAGTTCTTC. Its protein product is CASTTGNRHYNEQFF.

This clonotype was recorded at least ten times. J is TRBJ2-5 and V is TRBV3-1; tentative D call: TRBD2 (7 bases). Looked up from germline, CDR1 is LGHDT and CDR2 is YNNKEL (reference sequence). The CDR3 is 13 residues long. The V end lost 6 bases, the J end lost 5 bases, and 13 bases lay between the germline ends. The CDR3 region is CASSRGAWETQYF. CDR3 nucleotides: TGTGCCAGCAGTCGGGGGGCATGGGAGACCCAGTACTTC.

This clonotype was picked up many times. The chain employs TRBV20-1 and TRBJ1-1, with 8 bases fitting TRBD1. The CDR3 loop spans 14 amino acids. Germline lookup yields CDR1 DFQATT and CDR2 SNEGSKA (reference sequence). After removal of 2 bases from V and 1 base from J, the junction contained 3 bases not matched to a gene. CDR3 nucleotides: TGCAGTGCTAGAAGACAGGGGAGGAACACTGAAGCTTTCTTT. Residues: CSARRQGRNTEAFF.

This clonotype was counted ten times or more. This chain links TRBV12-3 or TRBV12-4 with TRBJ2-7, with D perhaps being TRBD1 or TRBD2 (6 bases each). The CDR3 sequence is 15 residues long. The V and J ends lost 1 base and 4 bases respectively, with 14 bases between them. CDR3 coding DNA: TGTGCCAGCAGTTTAGAGGCCAGGGGAGGATACGAGCAGTACTTC. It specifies CASSLEARGGYEQYF.

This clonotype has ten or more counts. The CDR3 spells CASSLQVGSSYNEQFF. CDR3 in DNA: TGTGCCAGCAGTTTACAGGTTGGGAGCTCCTACAATGAGCAGTTCTTC. This rearrangement joins TRBV28 to TRBJ2-1; tentatively, D is TRBD2 (5 bases). Germline CDR1 MDHEN, CDR2 SYDVKM. The CDR3 has 16 residues. V shed 2 bases and J shed 0 bases, with 11 bases lying between them.

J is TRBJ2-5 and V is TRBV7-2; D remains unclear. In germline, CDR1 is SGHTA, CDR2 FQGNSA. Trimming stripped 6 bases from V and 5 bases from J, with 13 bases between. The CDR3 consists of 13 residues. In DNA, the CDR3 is TGTGCCAGCAGGCCTGCGGTTATGGAGACCCAGTACTTC. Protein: CASRPAVMETQYF.

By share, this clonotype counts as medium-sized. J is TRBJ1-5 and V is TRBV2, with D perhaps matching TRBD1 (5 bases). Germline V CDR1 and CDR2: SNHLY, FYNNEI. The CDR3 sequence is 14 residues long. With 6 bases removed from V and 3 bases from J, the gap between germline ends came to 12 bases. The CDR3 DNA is TGTGCCAGCAGGCCGGGTGGGACCAATCAGCCCCAGCATTTT. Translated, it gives CASRPGGTNQPQHF.